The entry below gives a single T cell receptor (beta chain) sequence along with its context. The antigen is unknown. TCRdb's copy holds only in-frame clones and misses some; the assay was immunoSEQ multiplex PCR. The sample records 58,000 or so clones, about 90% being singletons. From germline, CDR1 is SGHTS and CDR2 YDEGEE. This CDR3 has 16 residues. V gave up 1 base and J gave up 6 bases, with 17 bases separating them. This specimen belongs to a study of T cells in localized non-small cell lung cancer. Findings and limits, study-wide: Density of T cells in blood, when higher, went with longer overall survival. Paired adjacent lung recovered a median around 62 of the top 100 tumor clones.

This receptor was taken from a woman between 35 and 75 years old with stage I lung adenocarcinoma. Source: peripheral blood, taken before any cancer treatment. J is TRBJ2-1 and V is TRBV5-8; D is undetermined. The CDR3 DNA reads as TGTGCCAGCAGCTTGTTTGTGACCCCGGGTTCCAATGAGCAGTTCTTC. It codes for CASSLFVTPGSNEQFF.